The present T cell receptor (beta chain) was sequenced within a study of cytomegalovirus exposure and HLA in healthy donors. The repertoire was sequenced with immunoSEQ multiplex PCR; TCRdb's copy has only in-frame clones and lacks some. The sample holds 150,000 to 250,000 clones; roughly 81% are singletons and the top ten take around 1.2%. Study outcomes and limitations: 150 to 200 TCR beta chains were listed as cytomegalovirus-associated.

The germline V gene has CDR1 MGHRA and CDR2 YSYEKL. V was trimmed by 6 bases and J by 4 bases, leaving 32 bases between them. This CDR3 comprises 20 residues. A single count supports this clone. Its antigen is unknown. This clonotype was sampled from a woman younger than 45 in good health and CMV-seronegative. The sample comprised PBMCs. This chain connects TRBV4-1 to TRBJ2-3; TRBD1 might be the D (5 bases). The CDR3 nucleotides read TGCGCCAGCAGACAACGGATAAGGACACAACCTACTACGATTGCAGATACGCAGTATTTT. As protein: CASRQRIRTQPTTIADTQYF.